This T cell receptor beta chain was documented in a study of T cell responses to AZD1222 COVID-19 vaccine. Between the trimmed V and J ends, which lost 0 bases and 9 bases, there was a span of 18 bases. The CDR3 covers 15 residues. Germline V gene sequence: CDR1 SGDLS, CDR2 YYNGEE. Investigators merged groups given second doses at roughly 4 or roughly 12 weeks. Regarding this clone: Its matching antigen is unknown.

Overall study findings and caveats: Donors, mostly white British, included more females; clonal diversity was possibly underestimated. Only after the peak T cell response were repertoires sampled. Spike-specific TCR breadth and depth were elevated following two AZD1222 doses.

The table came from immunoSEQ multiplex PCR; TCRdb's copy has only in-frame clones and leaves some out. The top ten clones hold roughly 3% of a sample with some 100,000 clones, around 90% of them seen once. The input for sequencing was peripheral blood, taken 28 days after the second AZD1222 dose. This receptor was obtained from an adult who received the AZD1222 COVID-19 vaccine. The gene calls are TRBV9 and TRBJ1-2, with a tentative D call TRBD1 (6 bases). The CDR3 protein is CASSVEVLGGPSYTF. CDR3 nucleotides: TGTGCCAGCAGCGTAGAAGTCTTAGGGGGACCGAGCTACACCTTC.